Presented here are 25 T cell receptor beta chains from one specimen sequenced in a study of T cells in localized non-small cell lung cancer. Clones were sequenced by immunoSEQ multiplex PCR, and TCRdb holds only the in-frame ones, with some missing. The top ten hold 4.2% of the sample, which has about 14,000 clones, 75% to 90% seen once. The sequenced sample was peripheral blood, obtained before any cancer treatment. These receptors all come from a woman aged 35-75 years with stage I lung adenocarcinoma.

CDR3 residues: CASIQDSPYEAFF. In nucleotides, the CDR3 is TGTGCCAGCATCCAGGACAGTCCGTATGAAGCTTTCTTT. This chain connects TRBV6-5 to TRBJ1-1; D is perhaps TRBD1 (6 bases). This CDR3 spans 13 amino acids. Trimming cost V 7 bases and J 7 bases, with 16 bases left between them. CDR1 is MNHEY, CDR2 SVGAGI, per germline.

The chain couples TRBV7-9 to TRBJ2-7; no clear D gene. Germline V gene sequence: CDR1 SEHNR, CDR2 FQNEAQ (reference sequence). The CDR3 extends over 13 amino acids. Trimming took 6 bases from V and 9 from J, leaving 18 bases between them. The DNA for the CDR3 is TGTGCCAGCAGTCATGATCGCGGTTGGGGGCAGTACTTC. Translating gives CASSHDRGWGQYF.

The V and J genes are TRBV5-1 and TRBJ2-7, with 9 bases matching TRBD2. The CDR3 has 15 residues. Looked up from germline, CDR1 is SGHRS and CDR2 is YFSETQ. The ends lost 4 bases at V and 7 bases at J; junction bases unmatched: 12. The CDR3 nucleotides read TGCGCCAGCAGCGGATTAGCGGGGGCCGGCCGGGAGCAGTACTTC. It yields the protein CASSGLAGAGREQYF.

This clone was counted once. DNA of the CDR3: TGCGCCACCCGAGCGGGGGAATACAATGAGCAGTTCTTC. This sequence encodes CATRAGEYNEQFF. The genes are TRBV5-1 and TRBJ2-1; 8 bases align to TRBD2. The CDR3 covers 13 residues. Germline V lookup: CDR1 SGHRS, CDR2 YFSETQ. V was clipped by 9 bases and J by 4 bases; unmatched bases: 6.

The V and J genes are TRBV2 and TRBJ1-2, with D possibly matching TRBD1 (5 bases). The germline V gene encodes CDR1 SNHLY and CDR2 FYNNEI. This CDR3 is built from 12 residues. Trimming took 6 bases from V and 7 from J, leaving 12 bases between them. CDR3 in DNA: TGTGCCAGCAGGACGGGGGTTGGTGGCTACACCTTC. Translation gives CASRTGVGGYTF.

There are a few counts of this clone. CDR3 DNA: TGTGCCATCAGTGGACAGGGGTTAAACTATGGCTACACCTTC. Translated, it gives CAISGQGLNYGYTF. J is TRBJ1-2 and V is TRBV10-3, with 8 positions matching TRBD1. The CDR3 extends over 14 amino acids. Germline V CDR1 and CDR2: ENHRY, SYGVKD. With V trimmed by 4 bases and J by 2 bases, 3 bases remained unmatched.

V usage is TRBV7-6 and J usage is TRBJ1-2; a possible D gene is TRBD1 (6 bases). Looked up from germline, CDR1 is SGHVS and CDR2 is FNYEAQ. The CDR3 covers 15 residues. V was shortened by 3 bases and J by 2 bases, with 13 bases between the two germline ends. The CDR3 DNA is TGTGCCAGCAGCTTGGGGTCAGGGGTCAACTATGGCTACACCTTC. The encoded protein is CASSLGSGVNYGYTF.

CDR3 protein: CASSEGGTGGYEQYF. DNA for the CDR3: TGTGCCAGCAGTGAAGGAGGGACAGGGGGCTACGAGCAGTACTTC. This chain uses TRBV2 with TRBJ2-7, with 11 bases fitting TRBD1. There are 15 residues in the CDR3. Germline V lookup: CDR1 SNHLY, CDR2 FYNNEI. J was trimmed by 3 bases and V by 1 base; bases with no gene match: 2.

This chain connects TRBV12-5 to TRBJ2-1; D not certain. Between the trimmed V and J ends, which lost 3 bases and 7 bases, there was a span of 16 bases. This CDR3 region has 15 residues. Germline V gene sequence: CDR1 LGHNT, CDR2 FRNRAP. The CDR3 DNA follows: TGTGCTAGTGGTTTATATCAGAAGGGTACAAATGAGCAGTTCTTC. This encodes CASGLYQKGTNEQFF.

This clone showed up just once. The chain employs TRBV7-9 and TRBJ2-3; 9 nucleotides align to TRBD2. V shed 5 bases, J shed 0 bases, and the junction held 6 bases outside the gene matches. Germline CDR1 and CDR2: SEHNR and FQNEAQ (reference sequence). The CDR3 length is 16 residues. CDR3 DNA: TGTGCCAGCAGCCCCACGCGGGGGGGAAGCACAGATACGCAGTATTTT. Residues: CASSPTRGGSTDTQYF.

This clone appeared once. The J gene is TRBJ1-1, the V gene TRBV10-3; D may be TRBD1 (6 bases). Trimming shortened V by 11 bases and J by 2 bases, and 15 bases separated the two germline ends. The CDR3 totals 13 residues. Germline V gene lookup returns CDR1 ENHRY and CDR2 SYGVKD. CDR3 in DNA: TGTGCCGCCCGCGACAGGATCAACACTGAAGCTTTCTTT. It codes for CAARDRINTEAFF.

This rearrangement joins TRBV4-1 to TRBJ2-7, with 7 bases aligning to TRBD1. V lost 0 bases, J lost 4 bases, and 9 bases stayed unmatched. CDR3 length: 16 residues. CDR1 and CDR2 (germline): MGHRA, YSYEKL. The CDR3 coding sequence is TGCGCCAGCAGCCAAGATCAACACAGGGGACCTTACGAGCAGTACTTC. This gives the protein CASSQDQHRGPYEQYF.

The chain is built from TRBV2 and TRBJ1-1; D remains ambiguous. Trimming took 1 base from V and 9 from J, leaving 6 bases between them. The length of the CDR3 is 11 residues. In germline, CDR1 is SNHLY, CDR2 FYNNEI. CDR3 nucleotides: TGTGCCAGCAGTGAAGGGACCCAAGCTTTCTTT. Amino acids: CASSEGTQAFF.

The rearrangement joins TRBV4-3 to TRBJ2-3, with 8 nucleotides matching TRBD1. Germline V gives CDR1 LGHNA, CDR2 YSLEER. The CDR3 spans 13 residues. V gave up 1 base and J gave up 10 bases; unmatched junction bases: 4. The CDR3 region is CASSQADREAQYF. As DNA, the CDR3 is TGCGCCAGCAGCCAAGCGGACAGGGAGGCGCAGTATTTT.

CDR3 sequence reads: CASSQPTKGSTEAFF. Written as DNA, the CDR3 is TGCGCCAGCAGCCAACCAACCAAAGGGAGTACTGAAGCTTTCTTT. The V and J genes are TRBV4-1 and TRBJ1-1; no clear D gene. CDR3 length: 15 residues. V lost 2 bases and J 5 bases, leaving 15 bases between the germline ends. Germline CDR1 MGHRA, CDR2 YSYEKL.

This clone has a single count. Germline is not matched at one junction end, which may reflect a read error. The chain carries TRBV5-6 and TRBJ1-2, with D hard to call. This CDR3 has 12 amino acids. Looked up from germline, CDR1 is SGHDT and CDR2 is YYEEEE. The CDR3 loop reads CASSLARGVRAF. DNA of the CDR3: TGTGCCAGCAGCTTGGCCCGAGGCGTCCGGGCCTTC.

The rearrangement uses TRBV5-1 and TRBJ1-1; D is possibly TRBD1 (5 bases). The CDR3 covers 13 residues. Trimming pared 3 bases from V and 1 base from J, leaving 7 bases between. Per germline, CDR1 SGHRS and CDR2 YFSETQ. CDR3 sequence (DNA): TGCGCCAGCAGCTCCCAGGGGAACACTGAAGCTTTCTTT. Amino acid sequence: CASSSQGNTEAFF.

This chain joins TRBV6-4 and TRBJ1-2; D remains unclear. V lost 7 bases, J lost 8 bases, and 11 bases lay in between. The germline V gene has CDR1 MRHNA and CDR2 SNTAGT. The CDR3 spans 11 residues. The CDR3 DNA reads as TGTGCCAGCATGGTGCGTGGAGGCTACACCTTC. It yields the protein CASMVRGGYTF.

This chain connects TRBV6-5 to TRBJ2-4; 9 bases map to TRBD2. The V and J ends lost 8 bases and 11 bases, in that order; junction bases with no gene match: 10. Per the germline V gene, CDR1 is MNHEY and CDR2 is SVGAGI. The CDR3 has 13 amino acids. The CDR3 nucleotides are TGTGCCAGCGGACTGCGGGGGGGCCCGGTTCAGTACTTC. Its protein is CASGLRGGPVQYF.

This clone has just a few counts. The rearrangement joins TRBV2 to TRBJ2-7; D may be TRBD1 or TRBD2 (6 bases each). CDR1 SNHLY and CDR2 FYNNEI come from the germline V gene. V gave up 7 bases and J gave up 2 bases, with 12 bases separating them. The CDR3 is 13 amino acids. CDR3 sequence: CASTGGQTYEQYF. The CDR3, as DNA: TGTGCCAGCACCGGGGGACAAACCTACGAGCAGTACTTC.

The chain carries TRBV13 and TRBJ1-1, with a possible D match to TRBD1 (5 bases). This CDR3 region has 15 residues. Deletions cut 0 bases from V and 6 bases from J, with 14 bases between. The germline V gene has CDR1 PRHDT and CDR2 FYEKMQ (reference sequence). The CDR3 region has the DNA TGTGCCAGCAGCTTAGGGCCTAGGGGCGGATCTGAAGCTTTCTTT. Its translation is CASSLGPRGGSEAFF.

This chain connects TRBV7-2 to TRBJ2-4; 10 bases are a match to TRBD2. Germline loops: CDR1 SGHTA, CDR2 FQGNSA. J was trimmed by 7 bases and V by 7 bases; bases with no gene match: 10. This CDR3 is built from 15 residues. The CDR3 sequence is CASKESGGAVNIQYF. In DNA, the CDR3 is TGTGCCAGCAAAGAAAGCGGGGGGGCCGTGAACATTCAGTACTTC.

This chain links TRBV11-2 with TRBJ1-5; no clear D gene. V was clipped by 1 base and J by 3 bases, with 10 bases between them. CDR1 is SGHAT, CDR2 FQNNGV, per germline. The CDR3 length is 15 residues. The CDR3 DNA follows: TGTGCCAGCAGCTTAGTAAGGACCATCAATCAGCCCCAGCATTTT. It specifies CASSLVRTINQPQHF.

V is TRBV7-8 and J is TRBJ2-7; TRBD2 agrees at 9 bases. The CDR3 spans 19 residues. CDR1 is SGHVS and CDR2 is FQNEAQ in the germline V gene. V lost 1 base to trimming and J lost 2 bases; unmatched junction nucleotides: 15. In DNA, the CDR3 is TGTGCCAGCAGCTTAGGGCTACTAAGGGTAGCGGGGGACCCCTACGAGCAGTACTTC. Encoded protein: CASSLGLLRVAGDPYEQYF. Together with reference TRBV7-8 and TRBJ2-7, the CDR3 gives the full variable domain: GAGVSQSPRYKVAKRGQDVALRCDPISGHVSLFWYQQALGQGPEFLTYFQNEAQLDKSGLPSDRFFAERPEGSVSTLKIQRTQQEDSAVYLCASSLGLLRVAGDPYEQYFGPGTRLTVT.

This clone was counted a single time. The chain couples TRBV5-4 to TRBJ2-2; D uncertain. V shed 10 bases and J shed 0 bases, with 10 bases lying between them. CDR1 is SGHNT and CDR2 is YYREEE in the germline V gene (reference sequence). The CDR3 length is 13 residues. The CDR3, as DNA: TGTGCCGGAACAGAACCGAACACCGGGGAGCTGTTTTTT. Translated: CAGTEPNTGELFF.